These 24 T cell receptor beta chains came from one sample sequenced in a study of blood T cell repertoires in COVID-19. TCRdb's table, derived via immunoSEQ multiplex PCR, lists solely in-frame clones and lacks some. The profile covers about 74,000 clones, with roughly nine tenths appearing a single time and roughly 1.5% taken by the ten largest. Material for sequencing was peripheral blood. These receptors originate from a middle-aged man with acute or convalescent COVID-19.

The chain recombines TRBV6-1 with TRBJ2-7, with 15 bases matching TRBD2. V lost 2 bases, J lost 2 bases, and 1 base stayed unmatched. The CDR3 is made up of 16 amino acids. Germline V CDR1 and CDR2: MNHNS, SASEGT. CDR3 in amino acids: CASSERTSGRAYEQYF. CDR3 coding DNA: TGTGCCAGCAGTGAAAGGACTAGCGGGAGGGCCTACGAGCAGTACTTC.

The gene calls are TRBV19 and TRBJ2-2; D gene unclear. CDR3 length equals 14 residues. Germline V gene lookup returns CDR1 LNHDA and CDR2 SQIVND (reference sequence). V was clipped by 4 bases and J by 1 base, with 7 bases between them. The CDR3 here is CASSTGRNTGELFF. CDR3 DNA sequence: TGTGCCAGTAGTACTGGCAGGAACACCGGGGAGCTGTTTTTT.

V and J are TRBV3-1 (or the pseudogene TRBV3-2) and TRBJ2-1, with TRBD2 as a possible D gene (5 bases). The ends were cut back, 0 bases at V and 7 bases at J, with 13 bases in the middle. Per germline, CDR1 LGHDT and CDR2 YNNKEL (reference sequence). The CDR3 extends over 15 amino acids. CDR3 nucleotides: TGTGCCAGCAGCCAAGATACGGGGTTTTGGAATGAGCAGTTCTTC. Its protein is CASSQDTGFWNEQFF.

The chain combines TRBV7-8 with TRBJ2-2; D remains ambiguous. The CDR3 spans 17 residues. V was pared by 0 bases and J by 2 bases, with 13 bases between. CDR1 SGHVS and CDR2 FQNEAQ come from the germline V gene. CDR3 coding DNA: TGTGCCAGCAGCTTAGCGGTCCGGTCCCTTAACACCGGGGAGCTGTTTTTT. Its protein product is CASSLAVRSLNTGELFF.

The rearrangement uses TRBV4-3 and TRBJ1-3, with 8 bases lining up with TRBD1. The J segment lost 0 bases and the V segment lost 0 bases, leaving 1 base of the junction unmatched. CDR3 length equals 16 residues. CDR1 and CDR2 (germline): LGHNA, YSLEER. DNA for the CDR3: TGCGCCAGCAGCCAAGAAACAGGGGGCTCTGGAAACACCATATATTTT. Translated, it gives CASSQETGGSGNTIYF.

The chain employs TRBV19 and TRBJ1-5; 9 bases agree with TRBD1. V lost 6 bases, J lost 6 bases, and 6 bases stayed unmatched. The CDR3 length is 14 residues. Germline assignment: CDR1 LNHDA and CDR2 SQIVND (reference sequence). CDR3 residues: CASSQQGAVQPQHF. CDR3 coding DNA: TGTGCCAGTAGCCAACAGGGGGCTGTTCAGCCCCAGCATTTT.

V gene TRBV18 combines with J gene TRBJ1-1; unclear D gene. Trimming cost V 0 bases and J 4 bases, with 9 bases left between them. Germline V lookup: CDR1 KGHSH, CDR2 LQKENI. The CDR3 is 14 amino acids. The CDR3 reads CASSPPSLTTEAFF. The CDR3 coding sequence is TGTGCCAGCTCACCACCGAGTCTAACCACTGAAGCTTTCTTT.

The chain couples TRBV28 to TRBJ1-3; D remains ambiguous. Trimming left V 6 bases short and J 0 bases short, with 15 bases between. The germline V gene encodes CDR1 MDHEN and CDR2 SYDVKM. The CDR3 runs 16 residues. The CDR3 spells CASRRARAGSGNTIYF. For the CDR3, the DNA is TGTGCCAGCAGGCGGGCCCGTGCGGGCTCTGGAAACACCATATATTTT.

Regarding this clone: Other DNA sequences within the sample encode an identical CDR3. CDR3 sequence reads: CAIPGTSGDQTYNEQFF. CDR3 nucleotide sequence: TGTGCCATCCCCGGGACTAGCGGAGATCAGACCTACAATGAGCAGTTCTTC. J is TRBJ2-1 and V is TRBV28; 11 nucleotides agree with TRBD2. V was clipped by 10 bases and J by 2 bases; unmatched bases: 13. This CDR3 contains 17 residues. Germline V gene sequence: CDR1 MDHEN, CDR2 SYDVKM.

The DNA for the CDR3 is TGCGCCAGCAGCCAAGATGCAGGGGGGACCCAGTACTTC. Translation: CASSQDAGGTQYF. The genes are TRBV4-1 and TRBJ2-5; 7 bases agree with TRBD1. After removal of 0 bases from V and 7 bases from J, the junction contained 2 bases not matched to a gene. Germline CDR1 and CDR2: MGHRA and YSYEKL. This CDR3 region has 13 residues.

This clone was picked up a small number of times. This chain uses TRBV12-5 with TRBJ2-5; 7 bases are shared with TRBD1. This CDR3 has 13 amino acids. J lost 4 bases, V lost 1 base, and 0 bases had no gene match. CDR1 is LGHNT, CDR2 FRNRAP, per germline. CDR3: CASGLGQGETQYF. CDR3 DNA: TGTGCTAGTGGTTTGGGACAGGGAGAGACCCAGTACTTC.

This chain links TRBV4-3 with TRBJ1-2; D may be TRBD1 (5 bases). The CDR3 spans 14 residues. The germline gives CDR1 LGHNA, CDR2 YSLEER. V lost 4 bases and J lost 7, with 16 bases in between. The CDR3 coding sequence is TGCGCCAGCAGCCCCCCTGGGGGGGTCGGTGGCTACACCTTC. It translates to CASSPPGGVGGYTF.

The rearrangement links TRBV5-1 to TRBJ2-5; 15 bases fit TRBD2. The CDR3 length is 19 residues. Germline-derived CDR1 and CDR2 are SGHRS and YFSETQ. V was clipped by 4 bases and J by 5 bases; unmatched bases: 15. CDR3 nucleotide sequence: TGCGCCAGCAGCCCGACACCGGGACTAGCGGGAGGATCTGTCGAGACCCAGTACTTC. The encoded protein is CASSPTPGLAGGSVETQYF. Looking up the rest from reference TRBV5-1 and TRBJ2-5 gives the full variable domain: KAGVTQTPRYLIKTRGQQVTLSCSPISGHRSVSWYQQTPGQGLQFLFEYFSETQRNKGNFPGRFSGRQFSNSRSEMNVSTLELGDSALYLCASSPTPGLAGGSVETQYFGPGTRLLVL.

This chain links TRBV5-1 with TRBJ2-1; 8 bases line up with TRBD2. Germline loops: CDR1 SGHRS, CDR2 YFSETQ. The length of the CDR3 is 16 residues. V lost 0 bases, J lost 3 bases, and 5 bases stayed unmatched. CDR3 DNA sequence: TGCGCCAGCAGCTTGGCCAGGCTAGCGGGCTACAATGAGCAGTTCTTC. Encoded protein: CASSLARLAGYNEQFF.

This chain joins TRBV3-1 (or the pseudogene TRBV3-2) and TRBJ2-3, with 7 bases identical to TRBD2. This CDR3 is built from 16 residues. V shed 2 bases and J 0 bases; nucleotides not matched to a gene: 5. Germline CDR1 reads LGHDT; CDR2 reads YNNKEL (reference sequence). Here the CDR3 DNA reads TGTGCCAGCAGCCAAATCAGCGGGGTTAGCACAGATACGCAGTATTTT. It translates to CASSQISGVSTDTQYF.

V and J are TRBV6-5 and TRBJ2-4; tentatively, D is TRBD2 (5 bases). Trimming removed 6 bases at V and 1 base at J, with 13 bases between. CDR1 is MNHEY and CDR2 is SVGAGI in the germline V gene. This CDR3 is built from 15 residues. The CDR3 here is CASRSQTGAKNIQYF. CDR3 nucleotide sequence: TGTGCCAGCAGGTCACAAACGGGGGCCAAAAACATTCAGTACTTC.

This clone appeared a single time. The V call is TRBV11-2, the J call TRBJ1-2, with D unclear. Germline lookup yields CDR1 SGHAT and CDR2 FQNNGV. This CDR3 has 12 amino acids. The germline V and J ends were trimmed by 1 base and 6 bases, with 6 bases remaining between them. The CDR3 reads CASSLAGDGYTF. In DNA, the CDR3 is TGTGCCAGCAGCTTAGCCGGGGATGGCTACACCTTC.

This rearrangement joins TRBV5-1 to TRBJ1-4, with D perhaps matching TRBD1 (5 bases). The germline V gene encodes CDR1 SGHRS and CDR2 YFSETQ. The CDR3 contains 12 residues. Trimming stripped 4 bases from V and 6 bases from J, with 7 bases between. CDR3 protein: CASSMTDEKLFF. DNA for the CDR3: TGCGCCAGCAGCATGACAGATGAAAAACTGTTTTTT.

The chain is built from TRBV5-3 and TRBJ1-4, with 7 positions matching TRBD1. TRBV5-3 has ORF status, its function being uncertain. The CDR3 extends over 16 amino acids. Trimming took 0 bases from V and 0 from J; bases not matched to a gene: 2. The CDR3 region has the DNA TGTGCCAGAAGCTTGGGACAGGGTGCAACTAATGAAAAACTGTTTTTT. Its translation: CARSLGQGATNEKLFF.

The chain links TRBV19 to TRBJ2-6; tentatively, D is TRBD1 (7 bases). Trimming pared 7 bases from V and 0 bases from J, leaving 19 bases between. The CDR3 spans 18 residues. CDR1 and CDR2 from the germline V gene are LNHDA and SQIVND (reference sequence). CDR3 residues: CASTDRGGGVSGANVLTF. The CDR3 bases are TGTGCCAGTACGGACCGAGGGGGCGGGGTCTCTGGGGCCAACGTCCTGACTTTC.

This clone has a single count. The genes are TRBV11-1 and TRBJ1-2; TRBD1 matches at 7 bases. From germline, CDR1 is SGHAT and CDR2 FQDESV (reference sequence). With V trimmed by 8 bases and J by 5 bases, 14 bases remained unmatched. The CDR3 length is 15 residues. The CDR3 protein is CASSLGQPQEYGYTF. DNA of the CDR3: TGTGCCAGCTCCTTGGGACAGCCGCAGGAGTATGGCTACACCTTC.

This chain connects TRBV6-2 or TRBV6-3 to TRBJ2-7; 10 bases fit TRBD2. The CDR3 has 16 residues. Per the germline V gene, CDR1 is MNHEY and CDR2 is SVGEGT. Trimming cost V 3 bases and J 0 bases; bases outside gene matches: 5. Here the CDR3 DNA reads TGTGCCAGCAGTTATCTGGGACTAGCGAGCTCCTACGAGCAGTACGTC. Protein: CASSYLGLASSYEQYV.

CDR3 coding DNA: TGTGCCAGCAGTGACTATTACAGGGGTTACAATCAGCCCCAGCATTTT. Protein sequence: CASSDYYRGYNQPQHF. V usage is TRBV27 and J usage is TRBJ1-5, with TRBD1 matching over 7 bases. The CDR3 runs 16 residues. V lost 5 bases to trimming and J lost 3 bases; unmatched junction nucleotides: 10. Germline V gene data show CDR1 as MNHEY and CDR2 as SMNVEV (reference sequence).

This chain uses TRBV27 with TRBJ1-4; D gene ambiguous. Germline assignment: CDR1 MNHEY and CDR2 SMNVEV (reference sequence). The length of the CDR3 is 15 residues. Trimming cost V 6 bases and J 3 bases, with 14 bases left between them. CDR3 residues: CASRSPLAANEKLFF. CDR3 nucleotides: TGTGCCAGCAGATCCCCCCTTGCAGCTAATGAAAAACTGTTTTTT.